Each of the 8 T cell receptor beta chains below was sequenced from the same sample in a study of cytomegalovirus exposure and HLA in healthy donors listed by TCRdb under 2017. Preparation of the library involved the immunoSEQ multiplex PCR assay. Held by TCRdb, this immuneACCESS table contains in-frame sequences only and omits some clones. Under half of the omission traces to an unresolved V gene where checked; the cause of the rest is unknown. This sample holds about 150,000 clones; about 88% were observed only once. The top ten clones comprise approximately 20% of the sample. Sequenced input: PBMCs. The receptors were gathered from a man between 18 and 35 years old in good health and CMV-seropositive.

The chain carries TRBV30 and TRBJ2-3; TRBD2 is a possible D gene (5 bases). The CDR3 runs 15 residues. V was shortened by 5 bases and J by 4 bases, with 19 bases between the two germline ends. Germline V CDR1 and CDR2: GTSNPN, SVGIG (reference sequence). The CDR3 DNA is TGTGCCTGGTCTCGACGAGGAGGCAGAGCAGATACGCAGTATTTT. Translating it yields CAWSRRGGRADTQYF.

V and J are TRBV5-1 and TRBJ1-2, with no clear D. Trimming removed 6 bases from V and 5 bases from J, with 20 bases in between. CDR3 length: 15 amino acids. CDR1 and CDR2 from the germline V gene are SGHRS and YFSETQ. The DNA for the CDR3 is TGCGCCAGCAACGAGCGGGCTGGAATAAAATATGGCTACACCTTC. This translates into CASNERAGIKYGYTF. The complete variable domain, with remaining parts taken from reference TRBV5-1 and TRBJ1-2, reads KAGVTQTPRYLIKTRGQQVTLSCSPISGHRSVSWYQQTPGQGLQFLFEYFSETQRNKGNFPGRFSGRQFSNSRSEMNVSTLELGDSALYLCASNERAGIKYGYTFGSGTRLTVV.

The rearrangement joins TRBV6-1 to TRBJ1-4, with D hard to call. Germline-derived CDR1 and CDR2 are MNHNS and SASEGT. V lost 1 base and J 8 bases, leaving 11 bases between the germline ends. This CDR3 comprises 14 residues. CDR3 in DNA: TGTGCCAGCAGTGAAGGAGCAGGAGGGGAAAAACTGTTTTTT. Amino acids: CASSEGAGGEKLFF.

This chain joins TRBV5-4 and TRBJ2-7; 10 nucleotides agree with TRBD2. The length of the CDR3 is 18 residues. The J segment lost 7 bases and the V segment lost 4 bases, leaving 20 bases of the junction unmatched. In germline, CDR1 is SGHNT, CDR2 YYREEE (reference sequence). CDR3 in amino acids: CASSTTSGRVTSLLEQYF. In nucleotides, the CDR3 is TGTGCCAGCAGCACGACTAGCGGGCGGGTTACGAGTCTTTTGGAGCAGTACTTC.

The chain links TRBV19 to TRBJ2-1; 10 bases line up with TRBD2. Germline V gives CDR1 LNHDA, CDR2 SQIVND (reference sequence). The CDR3 consists of 15 residues. The ends lost 7 bases at V and 10 bases at J; junction bases unmatched: 13. The CDR3 region is CASISGRALNEEQFF. DNA for the CDR3: TGTGCCAGTATCAGCGGGAGGGCCCTTAATGAAGAGCAGTTCTTC.

In DNA, the CDR3 is TGTGCCAGCAGTTACAGGGACAGCGTTAGCAATCAGCCCCAGCATTTT. It is translated as CASSYRDSVSNQPQHF. The rearrangement joins TRBV6-8 to TRBJ1-5, with TRBD1 identical over 7 bases. The V and J ends lost 2 bases and 0 bases, in that order; junction bases with no gene match: 4. Germline CDR1 and CDR2: MNHGY and SAAAGT. The CDR3 extends over 16 amino acids.

The rearrangement joins TRBV19 to TRBJ1-2; 7 nucleotides align to TRBD1. CDR1 and CDR2 from the germline V gene are LNHDA and SQIVND (reference sequence). V trimming: 5 bases; J trimming: 5 bases; junction bases outside the gene matches: 8. The length of the CDR3 is 14 residues. The CDR3 loop is CASSRDSARYGYTF. In DNA, the CDR3 is TGTGCCAGTAGTCGGGACAGTGCGAGGTATGGCTACACCTTC.

The chain carries TRBV5-6 and TRBJ2-5, with D uncertain. The CDR3 has 13 residues. The V end lost 3 bases, the J end lost 4 bases, and 10 bases lay between the germline ends. CDR1 is SGHDT, CDR2 YYEEEE, per germline. DNA of the CDR3: TGTGCCAGCAGCTCGAGTGGGCGAGAGACCCAGTACTTC. It yields the protein CASSSSGRETQYF.